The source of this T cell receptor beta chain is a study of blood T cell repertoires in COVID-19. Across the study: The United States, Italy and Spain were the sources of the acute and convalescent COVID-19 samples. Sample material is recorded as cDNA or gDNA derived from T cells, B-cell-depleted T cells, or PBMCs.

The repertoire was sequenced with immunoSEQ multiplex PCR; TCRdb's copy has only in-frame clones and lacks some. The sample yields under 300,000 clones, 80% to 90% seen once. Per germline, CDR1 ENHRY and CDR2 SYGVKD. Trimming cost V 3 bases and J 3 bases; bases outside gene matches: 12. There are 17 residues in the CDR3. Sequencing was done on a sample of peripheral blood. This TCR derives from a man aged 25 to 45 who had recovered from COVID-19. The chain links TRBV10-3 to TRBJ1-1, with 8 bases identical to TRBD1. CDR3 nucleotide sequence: TGTGCCATCAGTGATTTCCTGATAACAGGGGGAGACACTGAAGCTTTCTTT. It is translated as CAISDFLITGGDTEAFF.